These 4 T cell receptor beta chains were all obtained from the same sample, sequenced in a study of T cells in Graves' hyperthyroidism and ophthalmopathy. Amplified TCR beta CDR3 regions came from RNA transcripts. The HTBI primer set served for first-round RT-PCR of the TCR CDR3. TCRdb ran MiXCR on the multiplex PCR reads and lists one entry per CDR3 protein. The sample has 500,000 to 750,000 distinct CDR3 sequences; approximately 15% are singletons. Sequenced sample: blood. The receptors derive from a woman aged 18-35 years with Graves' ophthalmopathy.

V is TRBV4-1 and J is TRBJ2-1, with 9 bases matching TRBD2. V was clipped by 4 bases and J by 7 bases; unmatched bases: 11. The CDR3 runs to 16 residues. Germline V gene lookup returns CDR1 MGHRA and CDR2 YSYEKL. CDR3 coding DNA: TGCGCCAGCAGCCCTCACCCTAGCGGGATGACGAATGAGCAGTTCTTC. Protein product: CASSPHPSGMTNEQFF.

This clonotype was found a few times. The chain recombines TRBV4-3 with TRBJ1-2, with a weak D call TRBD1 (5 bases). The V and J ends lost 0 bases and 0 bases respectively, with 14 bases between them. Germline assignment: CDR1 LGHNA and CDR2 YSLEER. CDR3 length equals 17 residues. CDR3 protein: CASSQEYGDLANYGYTF. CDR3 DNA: TGCGCCAGCAGCCAAGAATACGGGGACTTAGCTAACTATGGCTACACCTTC.

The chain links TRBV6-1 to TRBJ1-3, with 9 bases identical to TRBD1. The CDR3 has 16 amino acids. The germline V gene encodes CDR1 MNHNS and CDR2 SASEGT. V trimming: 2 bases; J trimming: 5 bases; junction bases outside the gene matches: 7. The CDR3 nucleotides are TGTGCCAGCAGTGAAACATACAGGGGGCGTAGAAACACCATATATTTT. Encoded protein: CASSETYRGRRNTIYF.

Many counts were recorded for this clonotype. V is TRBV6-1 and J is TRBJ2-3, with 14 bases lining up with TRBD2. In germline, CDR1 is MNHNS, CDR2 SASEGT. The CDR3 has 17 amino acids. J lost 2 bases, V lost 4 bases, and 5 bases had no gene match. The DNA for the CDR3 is TGTGCCAGCAGTGCGCGACTAGCGGGAGGGAACACAGATACGCAGTATTTT. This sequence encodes CASSARLAGGNTDTQYF.